This T cell receptor beta chain was found in a study of T cells after yellow fever vaccination. Study in general: The SMART-Seq v4 Ultra Low Input method served to prepare the low-cell-number fractions.

From germline, CDR1 is MNHEY and CDR2 SVGEGT. The CDR3 covers 13 residues. The V and J ends lost 0 bases and 2 bases respectively, with 5 bases between them. Regarding this clonotype: What it binds is unknown.

Study-level findings and limits: Weaker, the secondary response peaked sooner, at day 5 versus 15. Clonotypes found in both CD4 and CD8 compartments made up a small share.

Production of TCR cDNA was by 5'RACE template switching, which also added a universal primer site and UMIs. TCRdb fed the 5' RACE reads into MiXCR, producing one record per CDR3 protein. The sample yields 310,000 or so distinct CDR3 sequences, around 6.8% seen once. The input for sequencing was PBMCs, taken about 49 days after the first yellow fever vaccination. The sequence was collected from a man younger than 35 who received the YFV17D yellow fever vaccine. This rearrangement joins TRBV6-2 or TRBV6-3 to TRBJ2-7; no firm D call. The CDR3: CASSYSNPYEQYV. Here the CDR3 DNA reads TGTGCCAGCAGTTACTCCAATCCCTACGAGCAGTACGTC.